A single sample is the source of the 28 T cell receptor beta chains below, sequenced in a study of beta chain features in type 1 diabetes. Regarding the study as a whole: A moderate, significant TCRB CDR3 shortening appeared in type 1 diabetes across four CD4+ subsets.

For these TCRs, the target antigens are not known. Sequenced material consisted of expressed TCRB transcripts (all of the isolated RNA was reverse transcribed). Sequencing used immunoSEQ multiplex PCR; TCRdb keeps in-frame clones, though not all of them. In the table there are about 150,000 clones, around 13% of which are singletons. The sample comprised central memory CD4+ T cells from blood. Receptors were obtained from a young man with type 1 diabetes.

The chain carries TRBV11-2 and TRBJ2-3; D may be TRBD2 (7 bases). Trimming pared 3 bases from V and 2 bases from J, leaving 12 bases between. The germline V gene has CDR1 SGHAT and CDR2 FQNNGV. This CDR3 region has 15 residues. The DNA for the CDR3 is TGTGCCAGCAGCTTGAGGGCGGGGGCCACAGATACGCAGTATTTT. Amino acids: CASSLRAGATDTQYF.

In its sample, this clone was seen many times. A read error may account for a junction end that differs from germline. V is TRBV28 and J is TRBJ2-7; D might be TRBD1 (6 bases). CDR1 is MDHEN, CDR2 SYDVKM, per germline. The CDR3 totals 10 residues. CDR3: CASSSHRVHF. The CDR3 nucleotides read TGTGCCAGCAGTTCCCACAGGGTCCACTTC. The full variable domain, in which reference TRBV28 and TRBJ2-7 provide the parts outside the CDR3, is DVKVTQSSRYLVKRTGEKVFLECVQDMDHENMFWYRQDPGLGLRLIYFSYDVKMKEKGDIPEGYSVSREKKERFSLILESASTNQTSMYLCASSSHRVHFGPGTRLTVT.

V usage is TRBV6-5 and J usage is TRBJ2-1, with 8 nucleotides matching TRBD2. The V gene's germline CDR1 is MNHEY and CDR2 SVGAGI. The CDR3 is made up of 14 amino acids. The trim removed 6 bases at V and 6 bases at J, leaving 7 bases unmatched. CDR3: CASSLGGGTNEQFF. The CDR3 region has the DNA TGTGCCAGCAGCCTAGGCGGGGGGACCAATGAGCAGTTCTTC.

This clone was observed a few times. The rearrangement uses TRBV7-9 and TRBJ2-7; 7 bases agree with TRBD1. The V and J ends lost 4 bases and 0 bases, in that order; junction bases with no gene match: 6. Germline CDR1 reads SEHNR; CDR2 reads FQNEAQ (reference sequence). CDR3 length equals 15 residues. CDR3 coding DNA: TGTGCCAGCAGCTCCACAGGGGACGGCTCCTACGAGCAGTACTTC. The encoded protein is CASSSTGDGSYEQYF.

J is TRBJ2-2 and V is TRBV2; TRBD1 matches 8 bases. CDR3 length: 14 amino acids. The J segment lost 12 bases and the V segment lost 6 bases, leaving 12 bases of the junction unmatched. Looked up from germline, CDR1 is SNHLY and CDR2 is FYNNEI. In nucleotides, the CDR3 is TGTGCCAGCAGCGGTGGGACAGGCGGAAATAAGCTGTTTTTT. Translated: CASSGGTGGNKLFF.

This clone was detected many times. The CDR3 sequence is CASSQRQGRYTF. The CDR3 bases are TGTGCCAGCAGTCAGCGACAGGGCCGCTACACCTTC. V and J are TRBV6-5 and TRBJ1-2; 7 bases are shared with TRBD1. Germline CDR1 reads MNHEY; CDR2 reads SVGAGI. The CDR3 runs 12 residues. V lost 5 bases and J lost 9; bases outside the gene matches: 6.

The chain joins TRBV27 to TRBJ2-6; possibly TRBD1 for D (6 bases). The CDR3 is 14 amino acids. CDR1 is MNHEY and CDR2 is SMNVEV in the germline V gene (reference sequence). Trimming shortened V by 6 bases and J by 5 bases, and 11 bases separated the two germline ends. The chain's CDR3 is CASSPWDRANVLTF. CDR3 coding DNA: TGTGCCAGCAGCCCTTGGGACAGGGCCAACGTCCTGACTTTC.

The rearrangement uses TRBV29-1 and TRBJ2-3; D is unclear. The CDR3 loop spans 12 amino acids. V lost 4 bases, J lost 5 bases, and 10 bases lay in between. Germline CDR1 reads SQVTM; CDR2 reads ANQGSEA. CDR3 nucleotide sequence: TGCAGCGTTGGTAGGGTTGGAGATACGCAGTATTTT. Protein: CSVGRVGDTQYF.

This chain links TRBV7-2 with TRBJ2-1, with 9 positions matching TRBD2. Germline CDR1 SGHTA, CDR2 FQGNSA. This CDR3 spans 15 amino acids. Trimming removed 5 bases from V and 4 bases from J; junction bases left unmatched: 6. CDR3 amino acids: CASSPTSGPYNEQFF. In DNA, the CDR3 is TGTGCCAGCAGCCCCACTAGCGGGCCTTACAATGAGCAGTTCTTC.

The CDR3 coding sequence is TGTGCCAGCAGTGATGGGACATCAAGTAATTCACCCCTCCACTTT. Amino acids: CASSDGTSSNSPLHF. V is TRBV2 and J is TRBJ1-6; tentative D call: TRBD1 (6 bases). V was trimmed by 3 bases and J by 6 bases, leaving 12 bases between them. The CDR3 length is 15 residues. Germline V lookup: CDR1 SNHLY, CDR2 FYNNEI.

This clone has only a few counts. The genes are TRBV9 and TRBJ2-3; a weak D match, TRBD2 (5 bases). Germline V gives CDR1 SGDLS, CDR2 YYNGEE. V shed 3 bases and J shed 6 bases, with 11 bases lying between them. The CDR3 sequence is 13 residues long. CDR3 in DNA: TGTGCCAGCAGCGACGCTTCGGGGGATACGCAGTATTTT. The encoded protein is CASSDASGDTQYF.

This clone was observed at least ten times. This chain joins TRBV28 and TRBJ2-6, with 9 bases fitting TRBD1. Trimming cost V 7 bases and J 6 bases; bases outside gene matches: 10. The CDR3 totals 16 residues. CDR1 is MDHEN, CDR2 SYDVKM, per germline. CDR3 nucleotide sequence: TGTGCCAGCACCATCCCGGGACAGGGAAAGGCCAACGTCCTGACTTTC. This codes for CASTIPGQGKANVLTF.

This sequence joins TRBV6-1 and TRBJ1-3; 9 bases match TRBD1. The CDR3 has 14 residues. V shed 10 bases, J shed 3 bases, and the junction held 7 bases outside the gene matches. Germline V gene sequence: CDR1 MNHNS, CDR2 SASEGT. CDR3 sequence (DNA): TGTGCCACCCCGGGACAGGGTGTTGGAAACACCATATATTTT. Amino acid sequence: CATPGQGVGNTIYF.

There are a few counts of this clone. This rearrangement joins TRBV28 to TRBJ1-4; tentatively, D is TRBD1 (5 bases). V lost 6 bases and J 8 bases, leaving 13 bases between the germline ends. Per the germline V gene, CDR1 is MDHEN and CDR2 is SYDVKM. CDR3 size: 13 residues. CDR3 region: CASSSWEGEKLFF. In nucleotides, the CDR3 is TGTGCCAGCAGCTCCTGGGAGGGGGAAAAACTGTTTTTT.

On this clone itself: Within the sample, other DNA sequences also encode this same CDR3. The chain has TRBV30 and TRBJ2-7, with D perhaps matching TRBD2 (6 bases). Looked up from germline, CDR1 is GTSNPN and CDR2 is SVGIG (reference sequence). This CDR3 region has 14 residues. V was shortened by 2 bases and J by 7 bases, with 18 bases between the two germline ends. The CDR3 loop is CAWSRLGGREEQYF. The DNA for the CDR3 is TGTGCCTGGAGTAGATTGGGGGGTCGGGAAGAGCAGTACTTC.

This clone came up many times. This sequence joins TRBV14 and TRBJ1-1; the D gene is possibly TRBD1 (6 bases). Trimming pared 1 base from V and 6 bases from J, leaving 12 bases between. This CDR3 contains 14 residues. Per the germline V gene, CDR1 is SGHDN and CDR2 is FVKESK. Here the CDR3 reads CASSQVAGDAEAFF. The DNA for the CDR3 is TGTGCCAGCAGCCAAGTAGCAGGGGACGCTGAAGCTTTCTTT.

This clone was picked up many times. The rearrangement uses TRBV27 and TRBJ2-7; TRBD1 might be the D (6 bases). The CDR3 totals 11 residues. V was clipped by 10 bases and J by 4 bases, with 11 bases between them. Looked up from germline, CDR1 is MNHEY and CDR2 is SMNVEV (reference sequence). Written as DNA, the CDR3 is TGTGCCACCCGGACAGAGTACGAGCAGTACTTC. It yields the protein CATRTEYEQYF.

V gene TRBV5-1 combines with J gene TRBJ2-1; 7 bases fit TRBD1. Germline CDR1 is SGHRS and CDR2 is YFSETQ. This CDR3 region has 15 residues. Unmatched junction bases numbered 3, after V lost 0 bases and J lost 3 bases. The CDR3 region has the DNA TGCGCCAGCAGCTTGGAGACAGGGATCTACAATGAGCAGTTCTTC. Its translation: CASSLETGIYNEQFF.

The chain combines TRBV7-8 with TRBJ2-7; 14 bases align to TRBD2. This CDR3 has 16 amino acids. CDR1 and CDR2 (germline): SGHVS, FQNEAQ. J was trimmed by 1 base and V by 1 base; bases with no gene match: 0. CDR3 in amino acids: CASSLGTSGGSYEQYF. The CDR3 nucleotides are TGTGCCAGCAGCTTAGGGACTAGCGGGGGGTCCTACGAGCAGTACTTC.

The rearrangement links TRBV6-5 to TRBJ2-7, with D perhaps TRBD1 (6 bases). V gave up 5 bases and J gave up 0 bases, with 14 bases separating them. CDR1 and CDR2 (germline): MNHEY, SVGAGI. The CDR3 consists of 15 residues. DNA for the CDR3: TGTGCCAGCAGTATCGGGTCGACAGGCTCCTACGAGCAGTACTTC. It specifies CASSIGSTGSYEQYF.

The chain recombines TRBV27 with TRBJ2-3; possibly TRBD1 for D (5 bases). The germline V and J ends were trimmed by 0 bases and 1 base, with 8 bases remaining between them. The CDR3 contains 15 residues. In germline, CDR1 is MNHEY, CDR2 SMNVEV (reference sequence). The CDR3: CASSLSVTGTDTQYF. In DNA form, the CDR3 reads TGTGCCAGCAGTTTATCGGTGACAGGCACAGATACGCAGTATTTT.

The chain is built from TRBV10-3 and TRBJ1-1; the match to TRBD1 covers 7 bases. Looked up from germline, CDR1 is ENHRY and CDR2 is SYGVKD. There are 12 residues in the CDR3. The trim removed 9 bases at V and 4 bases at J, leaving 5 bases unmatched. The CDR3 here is CAIRGGGTEAFF. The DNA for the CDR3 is TGTGCCATTCGAGGGGGCGGCACTGAAGCTTTCTTT.

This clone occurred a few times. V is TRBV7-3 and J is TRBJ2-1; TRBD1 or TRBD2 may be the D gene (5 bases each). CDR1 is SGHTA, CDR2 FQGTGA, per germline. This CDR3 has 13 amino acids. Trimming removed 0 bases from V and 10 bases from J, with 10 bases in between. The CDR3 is CASSLTLGEEQFF. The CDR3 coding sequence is TGTGCCAGCAGCTTAACGTTGGGGGAGGAGCAGTTCTTC. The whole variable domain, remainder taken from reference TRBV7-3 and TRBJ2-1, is GAGVSQTPSNKVTEKGKYVELRCDPISGHTALYWYRQSLGQGPEFLIYFQGTGAADDSGLPNDRFFAVRPEGSVSTLKIQRTERGDSAVYLCASSLTLGEEQFFGPGTRLTVL.

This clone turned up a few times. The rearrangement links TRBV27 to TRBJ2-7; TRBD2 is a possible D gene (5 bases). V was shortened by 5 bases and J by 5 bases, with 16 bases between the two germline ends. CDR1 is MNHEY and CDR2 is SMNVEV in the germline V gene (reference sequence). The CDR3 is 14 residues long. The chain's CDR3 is CASSRGARVHEQYF. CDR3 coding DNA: TGTGCCAGCAGTCGAGGAGCGAGGGTACACGAGCAGTACTTC.

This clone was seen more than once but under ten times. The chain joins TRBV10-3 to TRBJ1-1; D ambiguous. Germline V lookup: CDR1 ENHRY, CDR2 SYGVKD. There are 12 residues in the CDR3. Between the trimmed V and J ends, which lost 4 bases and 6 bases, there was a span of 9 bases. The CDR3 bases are TGTGCCATCAGTGGGAGGGAGCCTGAAGCTTTCTTT. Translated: CAISGREPEAFF.

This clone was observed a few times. The CDR3 nucleotides are TGTGCCAGCAGCTTGGCGGGCGCCTTAGCTATGAACACTGAAGCTTTCTTT. Its translation is CASSLAGALAMNTEAFF. This sequence joins TRBV5-6 and TRBJ1-1; D gene uncertain. The CDR3 has 17 residues. Germline-derived CDR1 and CDR2 are SGHDT and YYEEEE. Trimming left V 0 bases short and J 0 bases short, with 15 bases between.

CDR3 nucleotides: TGTGCCAGCAGTGAAAATTGGCAGAACACCGGGGAGCTGTTTTTT. Amino acids: CASSENWQNTGELFF. V gene TRBV25-1 combines with J gene TRBJ2-2; D unclear. CDR3 length: 15 residues. V shed 2 bases and J shed 1 base, with 8 bases lying between them. The V gene's germline CDR1 is MGHDK and CDR2 SYGVNS.

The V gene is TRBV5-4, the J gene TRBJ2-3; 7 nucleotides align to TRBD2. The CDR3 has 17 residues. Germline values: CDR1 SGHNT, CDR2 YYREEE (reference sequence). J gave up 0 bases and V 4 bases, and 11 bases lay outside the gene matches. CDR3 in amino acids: CASSPDPSGISTDTQYF. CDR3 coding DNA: TGTGCCAGCAGCCCGGACCCTAGCGGAATCAGCACAGATACGCAGTATTTT. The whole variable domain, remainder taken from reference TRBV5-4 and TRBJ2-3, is ETGVTQSPTHLIKTRGQQVTLRCSSQSGHNTVSWYQQALGQGPQFIFQYYREEENGRGNFPPRFSGLQFPNYSSELNVNALELDDSALYLCASSPDPSGISTDTQYFGPGTRLTVL.